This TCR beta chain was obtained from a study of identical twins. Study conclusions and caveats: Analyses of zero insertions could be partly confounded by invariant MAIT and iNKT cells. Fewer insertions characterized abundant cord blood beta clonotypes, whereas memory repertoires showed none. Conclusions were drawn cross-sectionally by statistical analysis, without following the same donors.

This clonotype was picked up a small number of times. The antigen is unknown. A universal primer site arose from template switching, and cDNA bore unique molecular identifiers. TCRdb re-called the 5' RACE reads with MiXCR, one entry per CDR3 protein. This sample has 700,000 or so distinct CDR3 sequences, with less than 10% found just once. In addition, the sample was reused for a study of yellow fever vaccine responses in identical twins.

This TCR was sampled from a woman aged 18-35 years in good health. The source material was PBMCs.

The DNA of the CDR3 is TGTGCCAGCAGCGCCTTACAGGGGGCGTCGGATACGCAGTATTTT. Residues: CASSALQGASDTQYF. The chain uses TRBV5-6 and TRBJ2-3; 9 nucleotides match TRBD1. The CDR3 spans 15 residues. Germline CDR1 and CDR2: SGHDT and YYEEEE. Trimming cost V 4 bases and J 6 bases; bases outside gene matches: 9.